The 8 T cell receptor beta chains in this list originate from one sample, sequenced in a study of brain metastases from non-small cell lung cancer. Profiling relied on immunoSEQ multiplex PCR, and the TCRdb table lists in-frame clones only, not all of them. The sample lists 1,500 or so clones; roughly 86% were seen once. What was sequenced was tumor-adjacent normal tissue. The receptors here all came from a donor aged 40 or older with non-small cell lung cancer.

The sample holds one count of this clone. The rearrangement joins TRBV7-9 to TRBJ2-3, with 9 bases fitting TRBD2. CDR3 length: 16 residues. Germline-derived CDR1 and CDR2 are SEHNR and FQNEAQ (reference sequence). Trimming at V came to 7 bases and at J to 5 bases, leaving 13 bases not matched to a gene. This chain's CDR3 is CASTTRGREGRDTQYF. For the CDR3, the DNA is TGTGCCAGCACCACCCGGGGGCGGGAGGGCCGAGATACGCAGTATTTT. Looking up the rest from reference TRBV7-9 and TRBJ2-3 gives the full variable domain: DTGVSQNPRHKITKRGQNVTFRCDPISEHNRLYWYRQTLGQGPEFLTYFQNEAQLEKSRLLSDRFSAERPKGSFSTLEIQRTEQGDSAMYLCASTTRGREGRDTQYFGPGTRLTVL.

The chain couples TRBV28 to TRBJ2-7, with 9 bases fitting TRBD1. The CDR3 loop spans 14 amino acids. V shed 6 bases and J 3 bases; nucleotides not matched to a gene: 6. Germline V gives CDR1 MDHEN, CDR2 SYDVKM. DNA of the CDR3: TGTGCCAGCAGACCCGGGACAGGGAACTACGAGCAGTACTTC. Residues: CASRPGTGNYEQYF.

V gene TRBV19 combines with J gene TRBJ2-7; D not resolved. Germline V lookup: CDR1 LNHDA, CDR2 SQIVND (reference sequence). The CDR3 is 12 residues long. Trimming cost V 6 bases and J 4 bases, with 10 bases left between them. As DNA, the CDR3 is TGTGCCAGTAGCGACCGGAGTTACGAGCAGTACTTC. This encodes CASSDRSYEQYF.

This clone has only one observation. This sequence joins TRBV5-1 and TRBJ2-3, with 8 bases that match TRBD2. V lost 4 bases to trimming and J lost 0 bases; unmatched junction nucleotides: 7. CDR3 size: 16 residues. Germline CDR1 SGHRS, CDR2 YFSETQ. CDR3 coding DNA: TGCGCCAGCAGCCTAATAGCGGGGACTAGCACAGATACGCAGTATTTT. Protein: CASSLIAGTSTDTQYF.

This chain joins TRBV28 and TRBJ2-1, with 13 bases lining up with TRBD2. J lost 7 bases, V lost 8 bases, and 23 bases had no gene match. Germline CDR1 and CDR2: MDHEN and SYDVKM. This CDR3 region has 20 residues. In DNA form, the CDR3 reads TGTGCCAGCGCTTACAAGGAACGCCAGACTAGCGGGAGGCTGGGTAATGAGCAGTTCTTC. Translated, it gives CASAYKERQTSGRLGNEQFF.

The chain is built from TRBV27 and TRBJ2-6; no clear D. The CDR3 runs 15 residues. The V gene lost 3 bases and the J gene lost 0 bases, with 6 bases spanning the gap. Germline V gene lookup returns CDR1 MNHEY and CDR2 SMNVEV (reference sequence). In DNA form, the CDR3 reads TGTGCCAGCAGTTTCAAAGGCTCTGGGGCCAACGTCCTGACTTTC. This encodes CASSFKGSGANVLTF.

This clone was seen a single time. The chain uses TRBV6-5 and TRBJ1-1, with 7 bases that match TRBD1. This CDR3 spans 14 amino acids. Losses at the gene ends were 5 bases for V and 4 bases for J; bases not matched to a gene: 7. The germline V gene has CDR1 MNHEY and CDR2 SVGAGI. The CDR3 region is CASSHRGTLTEAFF. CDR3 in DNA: TGTGCCAGCAGTCACAGGGGTACCCTCACTGAAGCTTTCTTT.

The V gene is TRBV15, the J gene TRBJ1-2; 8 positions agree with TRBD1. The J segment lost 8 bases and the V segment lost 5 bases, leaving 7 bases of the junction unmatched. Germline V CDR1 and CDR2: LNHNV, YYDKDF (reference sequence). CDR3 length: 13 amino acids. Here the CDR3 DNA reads TGTGCCACCAGCGCCCGGACAGGGAGCGGCTACACCTTC. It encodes CATSARTGSGYTF.